This T cell receptor (beta chain) was sequenced for a study of T cells in Graves' hyperthyroidism and ophthalmopathy (dated by TCRdb to the late 2010s). Regarding the complete study: To identify distinguishing TCR V-J signatures, a discovery cohort of about a hundred patients was used, comprising some 43 with Graves' ophthalmopathy and approximately 58 with stable Graves' hyperthyroidism. An independent validation cohort of fewer than 20 hyperthyroidism patients and approximately 15 patients who later progressed to ophthalmopathy tested prospective prediction of ophthalmopathy. The approximately 100 discovery patients were randomly split 7:3 into training and test sets. In about 6 Graves' hyperthyroidism patients, the study also compared T-cell repertoires from thyroid tissue with T-cell repertoires from blood. Following sampling, methimazole starting at 30 mg daily was given to hyperthyroidism patients, and high-dose intravenous methylprednisolone was given to ophthalmopathy patients. The paper describes TCR Vbeta CDR3 sequencing of 140 or so peripheral blood samples, made up of some 42 ophthalmopathy patients, 70 to 80 hyperthyroidism patients and roughly 17 progressor patients.

The investigation overall reported the following: Blood samples also contained most of the expanded thyroid clonotypes (frequency above 0.001), which suggests that blood repertoires may reflect thyroid immune responses. In cross-validation, a model built on a 13 V-J signature told ophthalmopathy apart from stable hyperthyroidism with 85% to 90% sensitivity and roughly 83% specificity, and in testing the same model reached 80%/75%. During validation, the model predicted progression to ophthalmopathy a median of approximately 6 months ahead of onset, with roughly 65% sensitivity and about 72% specificity. Sample size was not statistically predetermined, and investigators were not blinded to group allocation.

Graves' hyperthyroidism was defined as stable when no progression to ophthalmopathy occurred over 18 months of follow-up. Hyperthyroidism patients were aged 18 to 65 years and newly diagnosed, with disease duration of less than 2 months. The study excluded patients with uncontrolled infections, other autoimmune diseases, pregnancy or lactation. Clinical symptoms, serum thyroxine and TRAb, thyroid ultrasound, and orbital computed tomography formed the basis for the diagnoses. Trizol reagent was used to extract total RNA, and RNA quality was then checked on an Agilent 2100 Bioanalyzer. This clonotype was counted between two and nine times. Its antigen remains unidentified. The sample holds no much larger clone one base away, and base qualities are not on file. The TCR beta CDR3 regions were amplified from the RNA transcripts. For the first round of RT-PCR on the TCR CDR3, the HTBI primer set was used together with the Qiagen OneStep RT-PCR kit. Libraries were constructed in a second round of multiplex PCR, after which size selection and purification were carried out. Sequencing of the libraries was done on an Illumina HiSeq2000 using paired-end 100 bp reads. Under the source paper's analysis protocol: SOAPnuke was used to process the raw data, with reads discarded if the reads contained adapters or uncalled bases, had a mean Phred below 15, or lacked an exact constant-primer or identifier match. COPE v1.2.5 was used to merge the high-quality paired reads, and each unique nucleotide sequence was defined as a clonotype. Clonotypes were aligned to IMGT TRBV, TRBD and TRBJ reference segments using MiTCR v1.1. The analysis included only V-J combinations with a frequency above 0.0001, which together covered 99.2% of the repertoires. The TCS score was defined as F50 (clonal expansion) divided by E x V (chaos), with BLOSUM62-based TCRdist calculated between CDR3 peptides within each V-J. Welch's t-statistics and random forest reduced fewer than 600 V-J features to roughly 13, which were used in a naive Bayes classifier (R e1071). TCRdb redid the processing of the public reads, applying fastp at Q25 and MiXCR, and retained in-frame beta chains. Rows with a matching CDR3 protein are joined into one entry that keeps the most common DNA and genes. The V and J calls and clone size are TCRdb's, not the authors'. For this sample there are just over 550,000 distinct CDR3 sequences; under 60% appear just once. 8% to 8.5% of the sample is in the top ten clones.

Taken from the germline V gene, the CDR1 and CDR2 loops are WSHSY and SAAADI. The CDR3 covers 16 residues, taking in both the cysteine and the phenylalanine. Only the CDR3 DNA is retained, 48 bases long and in frame from the first base. From V the trimming removes 3 bases and from J it removes 3 bases, while the gene matches leave 6 bases of the junction unaccounted for. What was sequenced was peripheral blood or thyroid tissue (not recorded which). The chain joins TRBV10-2 to TRBJ1-5; the central 9 bases match TRBD1. The TCR sequence derives from a woman younger than 35 with Graves' hyperthyroidism. Donor details come from another sample of the same person, matched by shared clones. The CDR3 corresponds to CASSDPDRGFNQPQHF. The DNA is as follows: TGCGCCAGCAGTGACCCCGACAGGGGGTTCAATCAGCCCCAGCATTTT.